One sample yielded the 21 T cell receptor beta chains listed below, sequenced in a study of CD8 T cells in Susac syndrome. Reverse transcription used about 0.45 to 1 ug RNA and random hexamers. TCRdb re-called the immunoSEQ multiplex PCR reads with MiXCR, one entry per CDR3 protein. The repertoire holds tens of thousands of distinct CDR3 sequences, with 95% to 96% as singletons. Material for sequencing was CD8+ T cells from PBMCs. The receptors stem from a human donor with Susac syndrome.

The chain carries TRBV19 and TRBJ2-1, with TRBD2 matching 8 bases. Germline assignment: CDR1 LNHDA and CDR2 SQIVND (reference sequence). The CDR3 has 15 residues. V shed 6 bases, J shed 4 bases, and the junction held 8 bases outside the gene matches. CDR3 residues: CASSVELAAYNEQFF. DNA of the CDR3: TGTGCCAGTAGCGTAGAACTAGCGGCATACAATGAGCAGTTCTTC.

The DNA for the CDR3 is TGTGCCAGCAGCAGATCGCGGGAAGCTTTCTTT. Protein: CASSRSREAFF. V usage is TRBV13 and J usage is TRBJ1-1; D remains ambiguous. V lost 5 bases and J lost 8, with 9 bases in between. The length of the CDR3 is 11 residues. The V gene's germline CDR1 is PRHDT and CDR2 FYEKMQ (reference sequence).

The chain joins TRBV6-2 or TRBV6-3 to TRBJ2-7, with TRBD2 matching over 7 bases. The CDR3 contains 14 residues. Germline loops: CDR1 MNHEY, CDR2 SVGEGT. V was clipped by 6 bases and J by 1 base; unmatched bases: 6. DNA for the CDR3: TGTGCCAGCAGCGACGGGGGGAATTCCTACGAGCAGTACTTC. Translation: CASSDGGNSYEQYF.

With respect to this clonotype: The junction departs from germline at one end; a sequencing error may be responsible. The chain uses TRBV5-1 and TRBJ1-1, with 9 bases aligning to TRBD1. The CDR3 has 15 residues. Germline-derived CDR1 and CDR2 are SGHRS and YFSETQ. As DNA, the CDR3 is TGCGCCAGCACCTTGACGGGACAGGGCCTGACTGAAGCTTTCTTT. Translation: CASTLTGQGLTEAFF.

The chain combines TRBV20-1 with TRBJ1-2; D unresolved. The CDR3 is 17 amino acids. V was pared by 1 base and J by 4 bases, with 22 bases between. From germline, CDR1 is DFQATT and CDR2 SNEGSKA (reference sequence). This CDR3 is CSARVNLRRERIYGYTF. The CDR3 nucleotides read TGCAGTGCTAGAGTAAACTTGCGTAGGGAGAGGATCTATGGCTACACCTTC.

CDR3 in amino acids: CSALLTQGEGANVLTF. The CDR3 bases are TGCAGCGCGCTACTTACTCAGGGGGAAGGGGCCAACGTCCTGACTTTC. This chain connects TRBV29-1 to TRBJ2-6; TRBD1 agrees at 7 bases. The CDR3 loop spans 16 amino acids. In germline, CDR1 is SQVTM, CDR2 ANQGSEA. After removal of 7 bases from V and 4 bases from J, the junction contained 13 bases not matched to a gene.

This clonotype has just a few counts. The chain uses TRBV20-1 and TRBJ2-5, with TRBD1 matching over 9 bases. The CDR3 runs to 13 residues. Looked up from germline, CDR1 is DFQATT and CDR2 is SNEGSKA (reference sequence). V shed 6 bases, J shed 4 bases, and the junction held 6 bases outside the gene matches. The CDR3 sequence is CSALGQGRETQYF. CDR3 sequence (DNA): TGCAGTGCCTTGGGACAGGGACGAGAGACCCAGTACTTC.

The chain combines TRBV4-3 with TRBJ2-5; TRBD2 agrees at 8 bases. The junction had 8 bases not matched to a gene; V was cut back by 0 bases and J by 5 bases. CDR3 length equals 16 residues. The germline gives CDR1 LGHNA, CDR2 YSLEER. The CDR3 coding sequence is TGCGCCAGCAGCCAAGAAGGGGGACTAGAGGGCGAGACCCAGTACTTC. Translated: CASSQEGGLEGETQYF.

The chain employs TRBV29-1 and TRBJ2-1, with 7 bases matching TRBD1. The CDR3 runs to 18 residues. Trimming took 1 base from V and 0 from J; bases not matched to a gene: 12. The germline gives CDR1 SQVTM, CDR2 ANQGSEA. CDR3 amino acids: CSVEGGTGADFSYNEQFF. CDR3 nucleotides: TGCAGCGTTGAAGGGGGCACAGGGGCCGACTTCTCCTACAATGAGCAGTTCTTC.

This chain joins TRBV24-1 and TRBJ2-3, with 9 nucleotides matching TRBD1. This CDR3 is 15 amino acids long. After removal of 1 base from V and 3 bases from J, the junction contained 1 base not matched to a gene. Germline loops: CDR1 KGHDR, CDR2 SFDVKD. In nucleotides, the CDR3 is TGTGCCACCAGTGATTTCGACAGGGGGACAGATACGCAGTATTTT. Its translation: CATSDFDRGTDTQYF.

This chain links TRBV4-3 with TRBJ2-2; 8 nucleotides agree with TRBD1. CDR3 size: 16 residues. The V segment lost 0 bases and the J segment 4 bases; nucleotides outside the gene matches: 4. Germline V gene lookup returns CDR1 LGHNA and CDR2 YSLEER. This CDR3 reads CASSQDRTGSTGELFF. The DNA for the CDR3 is TGCGCCAGCAGCCAAGATAGGACAGGGTCCACCGGGGAGCTGTTTTTT.

This sequence joins TRBV7-2 and TRBJ1-2, with 8 bases lining up with TRBD1. The CDR3 length is 15 residues. Per the germline V gene, CDR1 is SGHTA and CDR2 is FQGNSA. Trimming at V came to 1 base and at J to 8 bases, leaving 9 bases not matched to a gene. Here the CDR3 reads CASSLEAAGGRGYTF. CDR3 coding DNA: TGTGCCAGCAGCTTAGAGGCGGCAGGGGGCAGGGGCTACACCTTC.

This rearrangement joins TRBV2 to TRBJ2-2; D is uncertain. The V and J ends lost 8 bases and 4 bases respectively, with 5 bases between them. Germline loops: CDR1 SNHLY, CDR2 FYNNEI. The CDR3 totals 11 residues. The CDR3 loop reads CASCLTGELFF. For the CDR3, the DNA is TGTGCCAGCTGCCTCACCGGGGAGCTGTTTTTT. Using reference TRBV2 and TRBJ2-2 for the parts outside the CDR3, the full variable domain is EPEVTQTPSHQVTQMGQEVILRCVPISNHLYFYWYRQILGQKVEFLVSFYNNEISEKSEIFDDQFSVERPDGSNFTLKIRSTKLEDSAMYFCASCLTGELFFGEGSRLTVL.

The chain employs TRBV4-1 and TRBJ1-5; 7 bases fit TRBD1. The CDR3 runs to 15 residues. The V segment lost 2 bases and the J segment 3 bases; nucleotides outside the gene matches: 4. The germline gives CDR1 MGHRA, CDR2 YSYEKL. CDR3 coding DNA: TGCGCCAGCAGCCAATCCGGGACAGACAATCAGCCCCAGCATTTT. Protein: CASSQSGTDNQPQHF.

CDR3 DNA: TGTGCCAGCAGTTTAAGACTAGCGGGGGGAGGCGATGAGCAGTTCTTC. It specifies CASSLRLAGGGDEQFF. The gene calls are TRBV27 and TRBJ2-1, with 13 bases matching TRBD2. V lost 2 bases to trimming and J lost 8 bases; unmatched junction nucleotides: 6. CDR3 length equals 16 residues. Germline lookup yields CDR1 MNHEY and CDR2 SMNVEV (reference sequence).

CDR3 DNA sequence: TGTGCCAGCAGCTTAGCGGGGGACTTCCATTCACCCCTCCACTTT. Protein: CASSLAGDFHSPLHF. The chain couples TRBV7-9 to TRBJ1-6; D possibly corresponds to TRBD1 (5 bases). Trimming stripped 0 bases from V and 8 bases from J, with 11 bases between. The CDR3 contains 15 residues. Germline V gene sequence: CDR1 SEHNR, CDR2 FQNEAQ (reference sequence).

The chain is built from TRBV7-6 and TRBJ1-5; no reliable D call. Germline V CDR1 and CDR2: SGHVS, FNYEAQ. The CDR3 is 15 amino acids. V was pared by 0 bases and J by 3 bases, with 9 bases between. The CDR3 nucleotides are TGTGCCAGCAGCTTAGCGCCAGGTTTCAATCAGCCCCAGCATTTT. This codes for CASSLAPGFNQPQHF.

This chain connects TRBV6-5 to TRBJ1-2; D remains ambiguous. The CDR3 has 12 residues. Germline assignment: CDR1 MNHEY and CDR2 SVGAGI. V shed 3 bases and J shed 3 bases, with 5 bases lying between them. The CDR3 region has the DNA TGTGCCAGCAGTTATTGGGACTATGGCTACACCTTC. Translated, it gives CASSYWDYGYTF.

The genes are TRBV25-1 and TRBJ1-5, with 10 bases fitting TRBD1. Looked up from germline, CDR1 is MGHDK and CDR2 is SYGVNS. CDR3 length equals 16 residues. V dropped 1 base and J dropped 4; count of bases not matched to a gene: 4. The CDR3 is CASSESWTGGNQPQHF. The CDR3 DNA reads as TGTGCCAGCAGTGAATCTTGGACAGGGGGAAATCAGCCCCAGCATTTT.

The gene calls are TRBV9 and TRBJ2-3; 10 bases line up with TRBD2. Germline values: CDR1 SGDLS, CDR2 YYNGEE. The CDR3 extends over 18 amino acids. After removal of 2 bases from V and 6 bases from J, the junction contained 15 bases not matched to a gene. Here the CDR3 DNA reads TGTGCCAGCAGCGTGACACGCGGACTAGCGGCCCCTGAGGATACGCAGTATTTT. Translation: CASSVTRGLAAPEDTQYF.

The rearrangement uses TRBV28 and TRBJ1-5; D is ambiguous. Trimming cost V 4 bases and J 3 bases, with 10 bases left between them. CDR3 length: 14 residues. CDR1 is MDHEN, CDR2 SYDVKM, per germline. In DNA form, the CDR3 reads TGTGCCAGCAGTTCAGGTCCCGTCAATCAGCCCCAGCATTTT. This gives the protein CASSSGPVNQPQHF.